Shown below are 11 T cell receptor beta chains from a single sample sequenced in a study of T-cell reconstitution after alpha-beta-depleted transplantation in children. Unique molecular identifiers were incorporated during preparation of the TCRbeta library. TCRdb reanalysed the PCR reads using MiXCR and keeps one entry per CDR3 protein. The sample has over 80,000 distinct CDR3 sequences, about 25% seen once. This material consisted of PBMCs, taken before TCRalphabeta/CD19-depleted stem cell transplant. The receptor source for this set is a boy under 10 years old with acute lymphoblastic leukemia, due to receive a stem cell transplant.

This clonotype has at least ten counts. The chain carries TRBV7-9 and TRBJ2-7; TRBD2 might be the D (5 bases). The CDR3 runs to 16 residues. Germline-derived CDR1 and CDR2 are SEHNR and FQNEAQ (reference sequence). V lost 1 base to trimming and J lost 2 bases, with 15 bases between them. CDR3 DNA: TGTGCCAGCAGCTTAGAAGGCGGGCGGGCTACCTACGAGCAGTACTTC. This sequence encodes CASSLEGGRATYEQYF. Complete variable domain (other parts from reference TRBV7-9 and TRBJ2-7): DTGVSQNPRHKITKRGQNVTFRCDPISEHNRLYWYRQTLGQGPEFLTYFQNEAQLEKSRLLSDRFSAERPKGSFSTLEIQRTEQGDSAMYLCASSLEGGRATYEQYFGPGTRLTVT.

The chain uses TRBV5-6 and TRBJ2-7, with no clear D. The CDR3 length is 13 residues. The germline V gene encodes CDR1 SGHDT and CDR2 YYEEEE. Trimming cost V 3 bases and J 3 bases, with 10 bases left between them. The DNA of the CDR3 is TGTGCCAGCAGCTCAAAGGCCGTCTACGAGCAGTACTTC. Encoded protein: CASSSKAVYEQYF. Full variable domain (outside the CDR3, taken from reference TRBV5-6 and TRBJ2-7): DAGVTQSPTHLIKTRGQQVTLRCSPKSGHDTVSWYQQALGQGPQFIFQYYEEEERQRGNFPDRFSGHQFPNYSSELNVNALLLGDSALYLCASSSKAVYEQYFGPGTRLTVT.

The chain is built from TRBV20-1 and TRBJ2-1, with a possible D match to TRBD2 (6 bases). Germline V CDR1 and CDR2: DFQATT, SNEGSKA (reference sequence). The CDR3 covers 15 residues. The ends were cut back, 3 bases at V and 0 bases at J, with 12 bases in the middle. Here the CDR3 reads CSASGGRSSYNEQFF. CDR3 coding DNA: TGCAGTGCTAGTGGAGGGAGGAGCTCCTACAATGAGCAGTTCTTC.

V gene TRBV11-2 combines with J gene TRBJ2-7, with a possible D match to TRBD2 (6 bases). There are 15 residues in the CDR3. Germline V gene lookup returns CDR1 SGHAT and CDR2 FQNNGV. Deletions cut 2 bases from V and 1 base from J, with 12 bases between. This chain's CDR3 is CASSLNPGVSYEQYF. CDR3 DNA: TGTGCCAGCAGCTTAAACCCGGGAGTATCCTACGAGCAGTACTTC.

This clonotype was observed a few times. The chain joins TRBV9 to TRBJ1-5, with D tentatively TRBD1 (6 bases). Germline CDR1 and CDR2: SGDLS and YYNGEE. V was shortened by 2 bases and J by 7 bases, with 13 bases between the two germline ends. There are 14 residues in the CDR3. CDR3 nucleotide sequence: TGTGCCAGCAGCGTTGGAGGGGGAGGGCAGCCCCAGCATTTT. Encoded protein: CASSVGGGGQPQHF.

The genes are TRBV6-1 and TRBJ2-5, with 11 bases matching TRBD2. CDR1 and CDR2 (germline): MNHNS, SASEGT. The CDR3 is made up of 15 amino acids. V lost 5 bases and J lost 4; bases outside the gene matches: 6. CDR3 in amino acids: CASSRTSGRGETQYF. The CDR3 DNA is TGTGCCAGCAGTCGCACTAGCGGGAGAGGAGAGACCCAGTACTTC.

This clonotype was seen a few times. The V call is TRBV6-2 or TRBV6-3, the J call TRBJ2-7; D is undetermined. This CDR3 spans 18 amino acids. The ends were cut back, 1 base at V and 0 bases at J, with 19 bases in the middle. From germline, CDR1 is MNHEY and CDR2 SVGEGT. CDR3 residues: CASSYLLTGPMSSYEQYF. In DNA, the CDR3 is TGTGCCAGCAGTTACTTGCTAACCGGGCCGATGAGCTCCTACGAGCAGTACTTC.

This clonotype has only a few counts. CDR3 loop: CASSVEAGRRRGNEQFF. CDR3 sequence (DNA): TGTGCCAGCAGCGTAGAGGCAGGAAGGAGGAGAGGCAATGAGCAGTTCTTC. The chain is built from TRBV9 and TRBJ2-1, with a possible D match to TRBD2 (5 bases). Germline V CDR1 and CDR2: SGDLS, YYNGEE. The V end lost 0 bases, the J end lost 6 bases, and 19 bases lay between the germline ends. This CDR3 is built from 17 residues.

The rearrangement links TRBV12-3 or TRBV12-4 to TRBJ1-1; a weak D match, TRBD1 (6 bases). V was shortened by 5 bases and J by 0 bases, with 13 bases between the two germline ends. The CDR3 is made up of 15 amino acids. The CDR3 DNA sequence: TGTGCCAGCAGTCTGGGGGGCAGCCTGAACACTGAAGCTTTCTTT. Protein product: CASSLGGSLNTEAFF.

This chain joins TRBV15 and TRBJ2-7; a weak D match, TRBD1 (5 bases). Germline CDR1 LNHNV, CDR2 YYDKDF (reference sequence). The CDR3 runs 15 residues. The ends were cut back, 0 bases at V and 4 bases at J, with 13 bases in the middle. As DNA, the CDR3 is TGTGCCACCAGCAGAGATCTGGCAGGGCGATACGAGCAGTACTTC. It is translated as CATSRDLAGRYEQYF.

The chain carries TRBV3-1 and TRBJ2-7, with 9 positions matching TRBD2. Looked up from germline, CDR1 is LGHDT and CDR2 is YNNKEL (reference sequence). The CDR3 is 15 residues long. Trimming cost V 4 bases and J 3 bases; bases outside gene matches: 7. CDR3 coding DNA: TGTGCCAGCAGCCGCTACCTAGCGGGGCTCTACGAGCAGTACTTC. The encoded protein is CASSRYLAGLYEQYF.